This section outlines one T cell receptor beta chain sequence together with its context. The antigen remains unidentified. This record comes from a study of cytomegalovirus exposure and HLA in healthy donors. The study's findings and limits: Cytomegalovirus-associated status was assigned to 164 TCR beta chains.

PCR amplification relied on 60 Vbeta primers (plus 13 Jbeta primers). TCRdb's copy holds only in-frame clones and misses some; the assay was immunoSEQ multiplex PCR. The sample contains over 70,000 clones, just over 75% of which appear only once. The CDR3 covers 16 residues. Germline V gene data show CDR1 as LGHNA and CDR2 as YSLEER. V shed 3 bases and J shed 8 bases, with 20 bases lying between them. The sample comprised PBMCs. The sequence derives from a man in his fifties or sixties in good health and CMV-seropositive. The chain couples TRBV4-3 to TRBJ2-1, with D possibly being TRBD2 (6 bases). CDR3 in DNA: TGCGCCAGCAGCCAGGGCGGCGGGACCCATACGGATGAGCAGTTCTTC. Amino acid sequence: CASSQGGGTHTDEQFF.